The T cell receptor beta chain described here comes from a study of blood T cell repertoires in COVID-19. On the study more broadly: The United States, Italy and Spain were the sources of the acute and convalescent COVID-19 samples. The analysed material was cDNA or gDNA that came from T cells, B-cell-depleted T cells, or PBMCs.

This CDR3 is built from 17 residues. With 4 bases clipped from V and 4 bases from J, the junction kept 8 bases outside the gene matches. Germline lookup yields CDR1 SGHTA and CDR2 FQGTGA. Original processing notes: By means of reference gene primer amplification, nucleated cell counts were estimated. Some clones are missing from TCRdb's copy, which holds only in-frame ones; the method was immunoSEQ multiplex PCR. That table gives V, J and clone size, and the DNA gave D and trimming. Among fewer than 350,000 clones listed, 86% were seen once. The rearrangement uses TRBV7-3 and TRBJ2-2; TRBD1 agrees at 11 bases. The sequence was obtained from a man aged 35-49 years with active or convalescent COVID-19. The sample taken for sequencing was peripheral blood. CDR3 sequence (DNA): TGTGCCAGCAGCTCATCCGCGGGGACAGGGGGCACCGGGGAGCTGTTTTTT. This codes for CASSSSAGTGGTGELFF.